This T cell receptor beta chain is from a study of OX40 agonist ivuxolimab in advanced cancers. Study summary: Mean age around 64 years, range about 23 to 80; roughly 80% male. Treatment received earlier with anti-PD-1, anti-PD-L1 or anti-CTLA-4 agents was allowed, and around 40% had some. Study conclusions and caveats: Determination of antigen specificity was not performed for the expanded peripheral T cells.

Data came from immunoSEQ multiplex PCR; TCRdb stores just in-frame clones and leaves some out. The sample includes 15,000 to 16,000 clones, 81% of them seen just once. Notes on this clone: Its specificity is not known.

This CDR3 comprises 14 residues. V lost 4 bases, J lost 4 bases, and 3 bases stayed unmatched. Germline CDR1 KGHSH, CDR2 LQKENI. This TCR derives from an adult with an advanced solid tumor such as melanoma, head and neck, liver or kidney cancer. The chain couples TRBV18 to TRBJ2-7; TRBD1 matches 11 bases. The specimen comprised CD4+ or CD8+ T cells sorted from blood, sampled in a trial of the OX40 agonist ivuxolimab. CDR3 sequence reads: CASSLGTGGYEQYF. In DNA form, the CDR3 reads TGTGCCAGCTCACTCGGGACAGGGGGGTACGAGCAGTACTTC.